Listed below are T cell receptor beta chains from one sample, sequenced in a study of blood T cell repertoires in COVID-19. Sequenced by immunoSEQ multiplex PCR; TCRdb stores in-frame clones only, minus some. The sample includes 150,000 to 200,000 clones, roughly 90% of them seen just once. What was sequenced was peripheral blood. Receptor source: a woman in her fifties or sixties with COVID-19, enrolled during active disease. Each CDR3 is given with its conserved first and last residue. D genes are given only for firm matches. The listing skips clone size in some rows; elsewhere it reads once, few, many or a size class.

>TRBJ1-4|NA|TRBV18|NA
TGTGCCAGCTCACCGGTGGCGGGGTACGTTGGGGAAAAACTGTTTTTT
CASSPVAGYVGEKLFF
>TRBJ1-2|NA|TRBV11-3|once
TGTGCCAGCAGCTTTAGAGGGGGTTATGGCTACACCTTC
CASSFRGGYGYTF
>TRBJ1-4|NA|TRBV6-5|NA
TGTGCCAGCAGTTACGGAGGGTCGAGAGAAAAACTGTTTTTT
CASSYGGSREKLFF
>TRBJ1-2|TRBD1|TRBV19|NA
TGTGCCAGTAGTAACGCAGGGGGTAACTATGGCTACACCTTC
CASSNAGGNYGYTF
>TRBJ1-6|NA|TRBV9|NA
TGTGCCAGCAGCGTTGGGGGCCCCGGTAATAATTCACCCCTCCACTTT
CASSVGGPGNNSPLHF
>TRBJ2-7|NA|TRBV20-1|NA
TGCAGCGCAGGGGCCATTGGCGAGCAGTACTTC
CSAGAIGEQYF
>TRBJ1-2|TRBD1|TRBV7-9|NA
TGTGCCAGCAGCCTTGGACAGGGGATGATTTATGGCTACACCTTC
CASSLGQGMIYGYTF
>TRBJ1-1|TRBD1|TRBV4-1|NA
TGCGCCAGCAGCCAGAGGACAGGCGCGAACACTGAAGCTTTCTTT
CASSQRTGANTEAFF
>TRBJ1-2|TRBD1|TRBV6-5|NA
TGTGCCAGCAACAAGGGACAGGGGGGTGGCTACACCTTC
CASNKGQGGGYTF
>TRBJ1-2|NA|TRBV6-5|NA
TGTGCCAGCAGTCAGGGGTTTGGCTACACCTTC
CASSQGFGYTF
>TRBJ2-7|TRBD1|TRBV12-5|NA
TGTGCTAGTGGGTTGGACAGGGACTACGAGCAGTACTTC
CASGLDRDYEQYF
>TRBJ1-5|NA|TRBV30|NA
TGTGCCTGGAGTCGGGGGGGGGCAAGCAATCAGCCCCAGCATTTT
CAWSRGGASNQPQHF
>TRBJ2-1|TRBD2|TRBV10-3|NA
TGTGCCATCAGTGAGTCGATTGGGGGACTAGCGGGCCCGAGCTCCTACAATGAGCAGTTCTTC
CAISESIGGLAGPSSYNEQFF
>TRBJ2-7|TRBD1|TRBV27|NA
TGTGCCAGCAGGCCTCCCGGGACAGGGGCTAAGCGTCCTTACGAGCAGTACTTC
CASRPPGTGAKRPYEQYF
>TRBJ2-3|TRBD2|TRBV6-1|NA
TGTGCCAGCAGTGAACGGAGGGCGGGAGGCTTGGATACGCAGTATTTT
CASSERRAGGLDTQYF
>TRBJ1-2|NA|TRBV24-1|NA
TGTGCCACCAGTGACCCTAAGACAGCGCAGCGTGGCTACACCTTC
CATSDPKTAQRGYTF
>TRBJ1-4|TRBD1|TRBV6-7|once
TGTGCCAGCAGTAACCGACAGGGGGTTTTGATTGCAACTAATGAAAAACTGTTTTTT
CASSNRQGVLIATNEKLFF
>TRBJ2-3|TRBD2|TRBV3-1/TRBV3-2|NA
TGTGCCAGCAGTCGACTAGCGGAGTCCACAGATACGCAGTATTTT
CASSRLAESTDTQYF
>TRBJ2-7|NA|TRBV7-9|NA
TGTGCCAGCAGCTTAACAGGGATCGAGCAGTACTTC
CASSLTGIEQYF
>TRBJ2-7|TRBD1|TRBV9|NA
TGTGCCAGCAGCGTCGACAGGGCCTCCCTCTACGAGCAGTACTTC
CASSVDRASLYEQYF
>TRBJ1-5|NA|TRBV19|NA
TGTGCCAGTAGTATACCCTCCCTACCCCAGCATTTT
CASSIPSLPQHF
>TRBJ1-5|NA|TRBV5-5|NA
TGTGCCAGCAGCTTCGAGGGCGGCAATCAGCCCCAGCATTTT
CASSFEGGNQPQHF
>TRBJ1-1|TRBD1|TRBV7-8|NA
TGTGCCAGCAGCCTAGGAGGACAGGGGAACACTGAAGCTTTCTTT
CASSLGGQGNTEAFF
>TRBJ1-1|NA|TRBV11-3|NA
TGTGCCAGCAGCTTGGGGCCCGTGAACACTGAAGCTTTCTTT
CASSLGPVNTEAFF
>TRBJ1-4|TRBD1|TRBV6-5|once
TGTGCCAGCAGTCCCCAGGGACAGGTGGACGCGAAACTGTTTTTT
CASSPQGQVDAKLFF
>TRBJ1-2|TRBD1|TRBV13|NA
TGTGCCAGCAGATCGGACAGGGATAATGGCTACACCTTC
CASRSDRDNGYTF
>TRBJ2-7|NA|TRBV7-2|NA
TGTGCCAGCAGCTTAGGGGACATGGCGGGAGACGAGCAGTACTTC
CASSLGDMAGDEQYF
>TRBJ1-1|NA|TRBV6-6|NA
TGTGCCAGCAGTCCTCCAGGGCAGAGTAGGTGGAACACTGAAGCTTTCTTT
CASSPPGQSRWNTEAFF
>TRBJ2-3|TRBD1|TRBV24-1|NA
TGTGCCACCAGTGATTACAGGGGGGGCACAGATACGCAGTATTTT
CATSDYRGGTDTQYF
>TRBJ1-4|NA|TRBV19|NA
TGTGCCAGTAGCCTGAAGAGTTCTAATGAAAAACTGTTTTTT
CASSLKSSNEKLFF
>TRBJ1-5|TRBD1|TRBV18|NA
TGTGCCAGCTCACTTACGACAGGGGAGAGCAATCAGCCCCAGCATTTT
CASSLTTGESNQPQHF
>TRBJ2-1|TRBD2|TRBV28|NA
TGTGCCAGCAGCCAGACTAGCGGGAGTAATGAGCAGTTCTTC
CASSQTSGSNEQFF
>TRBJ1-1|NA|TRBV2|NA
TGTGCCAGCAGTGAGGGCCCCAACACTGAAGCTTTCTTT
CASSEGPNTEAFF
>TRBJ1-1|TRBD1|TRBV29-1|NA
TGCAGCGGGAAAGACAGAGGGGGCCACACTGAAGCTTTCTTT
CSGKDRGGHTEAFF
>TRBJ1-6|NA|TRBV4-1|few
TGCGCCAGCAGCCAAGGTTGGGGAGGTTCACCCCTCCACTTT
CASSQGWGGSPLHF
>TRBJ2-5|NA|TRBV28|NA
TGTGCCAGCAGTTTAAATCGGGACCAGTACTTC
CASSLNRDQYF
>TRBJ1-6|NA|TRBV9|NA
TGTGCCAGCAGCGTAGGGCTCCAGGTGAATTCACCCCTCCACTTT
CASSVGLQVNSPLHF
>TRBJ2-1|NA|TRBV4-3|NA
TGCGCCAGCAGCGAAAGAGAAGTACTCGTTTCCTACAATGAGCAGTTCTTC
CASSEREVLVSYNEQFF
>TRBJ1-4|TRBD1|TRBV6-2/TRBV6-3|NA
TGTGCCAGCAGTGACGACAGGGAGGAGGCTAATGAAAAACTGTTTTTT
CASSDDREEANEKLFF
>TRBJ1-2|NA|TRBV28|NA
TGTGCCAGCACCATAGGACAGACGAACTATGGCTACACCTTC
CASTIGQTNYGYTF
>TRBJ2-7|TRBD1|TRBV24-1|NA
TGTGCCACCAGTGATACCGGACAGGGGTTCTACGAGCAGTACTTC
CATSDTGQGFYEQYF
>TRBJ2-2|NA|TRBV10-1|NA
TGCGCCAGCAGTGTAGTCCTCACCGGGGAGCTGTTTTTT
CASSVVLTGELFF
>TRBJ2-1|TRBD2|TRBV18|NA
TGTGCCAGCTCGATTAGCGGGACACGCGTTGAGCAGTTCTTC
CASSISGTRVEQFF
>TRBJ2-7|NA|TRBV14|NA
TGTGCCAGCAGTCTACTAGTCTACGAGCAGTACTTC
CASSLLVYEQYF
>TRBJ2-7|NA|TRBV5-4|NA
TGTGCCAGCAGCCCCGGGGGTAGCCCCTACGAGCAGTACTTC
CASSPGGSPYEQYF
>TRBJ1-3|NA|TRBV7-2|NA
TGTGCCAGCAGCTTTGGCAGCCTTGGGCGAAACACCATATATTTT
CASSFGSLGRNTIYF
>TRBJ2-7|NA|TRBV6-2/TRBV6-3|NA
TGTGCCAGCAGCCAAGCGGGTTTCTCCTACGAGCAGTACTTC
CASSQAGFSYEQYF
>TRBJ2-2|TRBD1|TRBV6-5|NA
TGTGCCAGCAGGTCAGGGGGAACCAACACCGGGGAGCTGTTTTTT
CASRSGGTNTGELFF
>TRBJ2-3|TRBD2|TRBV5-4|NA
TGTGCCAGCAGCTGGGGACTAGCGGAAACAGATACGCAGTATTTT
CASSWGLAETDTQYF
>TRBJ1-1|TRBD1|TRBV27|NA
TGTGCCAGCAAACGACAGGGGAACACTGAAGCTTTCTTT
CASKRQGNTEAFF
>TRBJ1-1|NA|TRBV11-2|once
TGTGCCAGCAGCTTAATCGTACGGAGGACGAACACTGAAGCTTTCTTT
CASSLIVRRTNTEAFF
>TRBJ1-6|NA|TRBV7-9|NA
TGTGCCAGCAGCTTAGGGGGGGTCGAGAGGCCGAATTCACCCCTCCACTTT
CASSLGGVERPNSPLHF
>TRBJ1-1|TRBD1|TRBV11-3|NA
TGTGCCAGCAGCTCAAGACAGGGGAACACTGAAGCTTTCTTT
CASSSRQGNTEAFF
>TRBJ2-3|NA|TRBV3-1/TRBV3-2|NA
TGTGCCAGCATCCCCCCTTGTTCTCGGGAAAGGAGCACAGATACGCAGTATTTT
CASIPPCSRERSTDTQYF
>TRBJ1-5|TRBD1|TRBV9|NA
TGTGCCAGCAGCGTGTCAGGGGGCCCCAATCAGCCCCAGCATTTT
CASSVSGGPNQPQHF
>TRBJ2-7|NA|TRBV5-3|NA
TGTGCCAGAAGCTTGGCGTCCTCCTACGAGCAGTACTTC
CARSLASSYEQYF
>TRBJ2-1|TRBD2|TRBV14|NA
TGTGCCAGCAGCCAGAGGGCTAGCGGACTCCCCGCCTACAATGAGCAGTTCTTC
CASSQRASGLPAYNEQFF
>TRBJ1-4|TRBD1|TRBV6-5|NA
TGTGCCAGCAGTTCGTTGACAGGGCTAGGTGAAAAACTGTTTTTT
CASSSLTGLGEKLFF